This T cell receptor beta chain was observed in a study of blood T cells in healthy people across ages. Overall study findings and caveats: The lack of PBMC sorting stopped any conclusive naive versus antigen-experienced comparison. TCR beta diversity was tightly associated with the proportion of naive T cells. Unknown CMV status may confound age-related changes in expanded clones. Both higher diversity and more naive CD4+ cells marked long-lived donors when set against aged donors.

Notes on this clonotype: Its specificity is not known.

Primed by a sample-barcoded 5' primer and a J-beta primer mix, a second PCR proceeded for roughly 6 to 12 cycles. TCRdb ran MiXCR on the 5' RACE reads and lists one entry per CDR3 protein. The data show about 970,000 distinct CDR3 sequences, about 51% seen once. Trimming left V 1 base short and J 3 bases short, with 10 bases between. The germline V gene encodes CDR1 SEHNR and CDR2 FQNEAQ (reference sequence). This CDR3 region has 16 residues. Material: blood. This chain uses TRBV7-9 with TRBJ2-6; D is ambiguous. The TCR originated in a woman aged 60 to 75 in good health. DNA of the CDR3: TGTGCCAGCAGCTTAGGGGTCCAGGTTGGGGCCAACGTCCTGACTTTC. The encoded protein is CASSLGVQVGANVLTF. Drawing the rest from reference TRBV7-9 and TRBJ2-6, the complete variable domain is DTGVSQNPRHKITKRGQNVTFRCDPISEHNRLYWYRQTLGQGPEFLTYFQNEAQLEKSRLLSDRFSAERPKGSFSTLEIQRTEQGDSAMYLCASSLGVQVGANVLTFGAGSRLTVL.